The 13 T cell receptor beta chains reported below all come from one sample, sequenced in a study of blood T cell repertoires in COVID-19. The table came from immunoSEQ multiplex PCR; TCRdb's copy has only in-frame clones and leaves some out. The table includes some 250,000 clones, around 89% detected once. Material: peripheral blood. Source of these receptors: a woman in her thirties or forties who had recovered from COVID-19.

The rearrangement uses TRBV5-1 and TRBJ2-5; 9 nucleotides agree with TRBD2. J lost 1 base, V lost 3 bases, and 7 bases had no gene match. Germline V lookup: CDR1 SGHRS, CDR2 YFSETQ. The CDR3 contains 16 residues. The CDR3: CASSSYSTSGQETQYF. DNA for the CDR3: TGCGCCAGCAGCTCCTACTCGACTAGCGGCCAAGAGACCCAGTACTTC.

V usage is TRBV6-2 or TRBV6-3 and J usage is TRBJ1-1; D is ambiguous. CDR1 is MNHEY and CDR2 is SVGEGT in the germline V gene. V was trimmed by 0 bases and J by 8 bases, leaving 10 bases between them. CDR3 size: 13 residues. CDR3 loop: CASSYSGVGEAFF. The CDR3 DNA follows: TGTGCCAGCAGTTACTCCGGGGTGGGGGAAGCTTTCTTT.

The chain has TRBV30 and TRBJ2-1, with D perhaps TRBD2 (9 bases). The CDR3 covers 16 residues. CDR1 GTSNPN and CDR2 SVGIG come from the germline V gene (reference sequence). Trimming stripped 4 bases from V and 10 bases from J, with 26 bases between. CDR3 bases: TGTGCCTGGAAGGCCCTAGCGGGACAGGCGTGGGGGGAGCAGTTCTTC. Its protein product is CAWKALAGQAWGEQFF. Full variable domain (outside the CDR3, taken from reference TRBV30 and TRBJ2-1): SQTIHQWPATLVQPVGSPLSLECTVEGTSNPNLYWYRQAAGRGLQLLFYSVGIGQISSEVPQNLSASRPQDRQFILSSKKLLLSDSGFYLCAWKALAGQAWGEQFFGPGTRLTVL.

The genes are TRBV9 and TRBJ2-2; 7 nucleotides align to TRBD2. CDR1 is SGDLS, CDR2 YYNGEE, per germline. The CDR3 is 15 amino acids. Trimming removed 5 bases from V and 5 bases from J; junction bases left unmatched: 9. CDR3 loop: CASSPPGLSTGELFF. The CDR3 bases are TGTGCCAGCAGTCCACCGGGACTATCGACCGGGGAGCTGTTTTTT.

The V and J genes are TRBV4-3 and TRBJ2-1; 7 nucleotides align to TRBD1. This CDR3 contains 13 residues. V shed 0 bases and J 10 bases; nucleotides not matched to a gene: 3. CDR1 is LGHNA and CDR2 is YSLEER in the germline V gene. The CDR3 coding sequence is TGCGCCAGCAGCCAAGAGACAGGGAAAGAGCAGTTCTTC. Translating it yields CASSQETGKEQFF.

The chain has TRBV28 and TRBJ1-2; D is ambiguous. V was pared by 2 bases and J by 4 bases, with 17 bases between. Germline assignment: CDR1 MDHEN and CDR2 SYDVKM. This CDR3 has 16 residues. CDR3 in amino acids: CASSLGMGPQSYGYTF. The CDR3 bases are TGTGCCAGCAGTTTAGGTATGGGCCCCCAGAGCTATGGCTACACCTTC.

This clone was observed once. This CDR3 is CASTPRGVITEAFF. The CDR3 bases are TGTGCCAGCACCCCCAGGGGGGTAATCACTGAAGCTTTCTTT. The chain uses TRBV11-3 and TRBJ1-1, with 7 bases lining up with TRBD1. The CDR3 is 14 amino acids. Trimming at V came to 7 bases and at J to 4 bases, leaving 9 bases not matched to a gene. Germline V gene sequence: CDR1 SGHNT, CDR2 YENEEA.

This chain uses TRBV27 with TRBJ2-7; tentative D call: TRBD1 (5 bases). CDR3 length: 14 residues. The ends were cut back, 5 bases at V and 5 bases at J, with 16 bases in the middle. Germline lookup yields CDR1 MNHEY and CDR2 SMNVEV (reference sequence). The CDR3 sequence: CASSPRQRGDEQYV. As DNA, the CDR3 is TGTGCCAGCAGTCCGCGACAGCGCGGCGACGAGCAGTACGTC.

A single count supports this clone. The V gene is TRBV24-1, the J gene TRBJ2-1, with TRBD1 identical over 11 bases. J lost 2 bases, V lost 4 bases, and 3 bases had no gene match. The CDR3 totals 16 residues. CDR1 is KGHDR and CDR2 is SFDVKD in the germline V gene. CDR3 sequence: CATSDSGQGAYNEQFF. CDR3 sequence (DNA): TGTGCCACCAGTGACTCGGGACAGGGGGCCTACAATGAGCAGTTCTTC.

This clone came up a few times. The rearrangement links TRBV11-3 to TRBJ1-6, with a weak D call TRBD1 (5 bases). The CDR3 totals 14 residues. Germline CDR1 is SGHNT and CDR2 is YENEEA. The V and J ends lost 2 bases and 3 bases respectively, with 5 bases between them. The CDR3 nucleotides read TGTGCCAGCAGCTTAACAGGCTATAATTCACCCCTCCACTTT. It codes for CASSLTGYNSPLHF.

CDR3 bases: TGTGCCAGCAGTCCAGGACAGGGCGGGAACATTCAGTACTTC. Encoded protein: CASSPGQGGNIQYF. This sequence joins TRBV28 and TRBJ2-4; 8 nucleotides agree with TRBD1. The CDR3 has 14 residues. V lost 5 bases and J lost 7; bases outside the gene matches: 7. Germline assignment: CDR1 MDHEN and CDR2 SYDVKM.

The gene calls are TRBV6-5 and TRBJ2-7; TRBD1 agrees at 11 bases. J was trimmed by 7 bases and V by 6 bases; bases with no gene match: 8. The germline V gene encodes CDR1 MNHEY and CDR2 SVGAGI. The CDR3 length is 14 residues. The CDR3 loop reads CASSPGQGAGEQYF. CDR3 DNA: TGTGCCAGCAGCCCCGGACAGGGGGCGGGGGAGCAGTACTTC.

The chain couples TRBV5-4 to TRBJ1-2; a possible D gene is TRBD1 (6 bases). The length of the CDR3 is 15 residues. The V and J ends lost 3 bases and 8 bases respectively, with 20 bases between them. The germline V gene has CDR1 SGHNT and CDR2 YYREEE (reference sequence). DNA of the CDR3: TGTGCCAGCAGCTCGCCCAGGGGTGGGGGCGGAGGCTACACCTTC. This codes for CASSSPRGGGGGYTF.